This T cell receptor (beta chain) was recorded in a study of cytomegalovirus exposure and HLA in healthy donors. About the study: HLA-typed donors contributed some 87 million unique TCRs, which were held in an early data release.

Remarks on this clone: Its matching antigen is unknown.

A multiplex PCR was run with 60 Vbeta primers and 13 Jbeta primers. This table comes from immunoSEQ multiplex PCR, and its TCRdb copy is limited to in-frame clones, with some not included. The sample has some 190,000 clones; approximately 80% are singletons. The CDR3 has 14 residues. V lost 5 bases, J lost 2 bases, and 3 bases stayed unmatched. Germline lookup yields CDR1 MNHEY and CDR2 SMNVEV (reference sequence). The study sampled nominally healthy donors, though unrecorded immune exposures were likely. Study conclusions and caveats: Later findings reportedly placed an Asian-associated ancestry cluster below the roughly 690-donor mean for N-insertions.

Sample: PBMCs. This rearrangement joins TRBV27 to TRBJ1-5, with 7 bases fitting TRBD1. This sequence originates from a young woman in good health and CMV-seropositive. CDR3 loop: CASSGTGGNQPQHF. Written as DNA, the CDR3 is TGTGCCAGCAGTGGCACAGGGGGCAATCAGCCCCAGCATTTT.